This T cell receptor beta chain was captured in a study of OX40 agonist ivuxolimab in advanced cancers. With regard to the full study: The costimulatory receptor OX40 (CD134) was targeted by ivuxolimab, a fully human IgG2 agonistic monoclonal antibody. Intravenous ivuxolimab was administered to patients every 2 weeks at six dose levels: 0.01, 0.1, 0.3, 1.5, 3 and 10 mg/kg. Of the approximately 50 patients in dose escalation, about 20 had hepatocellular carcinoma, around 15 had melanoma, 9 had renal cell carcinoma and 9 had head and neck cancer. In the dose-escalation cohort, roughly 80% of patients were male, and the mean age was approximately 55 years, with a range of about 20 to 90. Patients were allowed to have had prior anti-PD-1, anti-PD-L1 or anti-CTLA-4 therapy, and 40% of the dose-escalation patients had been treated with checkpoint inhibitors. Partial responses occurred in three dose-escalation patients: two with cutaneous melanoma and one with hepatocellular carcinoma. Peripheral TCRbeta sequencing aimed to test whether ivuxolimab altered TCR sequence diversity and caused clonal T-cell expansion. The paper covers the monotherapy dose-escalation part of the phase I ivuxolimab trial, which included N ≈ 57 patients. Study-wide findings and limitations: Low levels of normalized T-cell clonal expansion were also seen in some patients who did not respond. In the 0.1-3.0 mg/kg groups, partial responders had among the lowest normalized peripheral clonal expansion, particularly in CD8+ T cells. At doses of 0.1 to 3.0 mg/kg, clonal expansion of both CD4+ and CD8+ T cells in blood was seen between baseline and week 6. Antigen specificity was not determined for the clonally expanded peripheral T cells. After ivuxolimab, more expanded clones were found on average in CD8+ T cells than in CD4+ T cells.

The trial excluded patients who had a history of autoimmune disease or who were on systemic immunosuppression. In every dose cohort, peripheral blood was drawn for TCR sequencing at baseline, cycle 4 day 1, and cycle 7 day 1. Samples were obtained from an open-label, multicenter, first-in-human phase I dose-escalation trial of ivuxolimab. Adults with locally advanced or metastatic head and neck squamous cell, hepatocellular, melanoma or renal cell carcinoma were enrolled in the trial. Before TCR sequencing, CD4+ and CD8+ T cells were separately sorted from peripheral blood. Genomic DNA was extracted from sorted cells for sequencing of the TCRbeta CDR3 region. The immunoSEQ Assay was used to sequence the TCRbeta CDR3 regions. TCRdb re-hosts the immuneACCESS table, in-frame sequences only. Its copies lack some clones; in the studies checked, an unresolved V gene accounts for under half of them, and the cause for the rest is not known. For this sample the table gives some 19,000 clones, of which less than 90% were detected only once. The ten largest clonotypes hold less than 60% of the sample.

Remarks on this clone: Its cognate antigen has yet to be identified. No much larger clone exists at a distance of one base, and base qualities are not known.

Sequences were derived from CD4+ or CD8+ T cells sorted from blood, sampled in a trial of the OX40 agonist ivuxolimab. This clonotype originated in an adult with an advanced solid tumor such as melanoma, head and neck, liver or kidney cancer.

The encoded CDR3 is CASSLGLAGGSYEQYF. The base sequence is TGTGCCAGCAGCCTGGGGCTAGCGGGAGGGAGCTACGAGCAGTACTTC. The chain is assembled from TRBV7-6 and TRBJ2-5; the central 12 bases match TRBD2. The J call may be wrong; the DNA end is better matched by TRBJ2-7. The CDR3 goes from the cysteine to the phenylalanine over 16 residues. The DNA shown is the 48-base CDR3, in frame from base 1. CDR1 and CDR2 are read off the germline V gene as SGHVS and FNYEAQ.